A single sample is the source of the 20 T cell receptor beta chains below, sequenced in a study of read filtering for tumor transcriptome and immune sequencing. The library was built from 400 to 500 ng RNA with molecular barcoded adaptors for alpha/delta and beta/gamma chains. TCRdb ran MiXCR on the reads and lists one entry per CDR3 protein. This sample has about 24,000 distinct CDR3 sequences, with 20% found just once. The sample comprised a population of CD138-negative cells sorted from bone marrow. The receptor source for this set is a donor at least 40 years old with multiple myeloma.

This clonotype was observed at least ten times. V is TRBV29-1 and J is TRBJ2-2, with no clear D. From germline, CDR1 is SQVTM and CDR2 ANQGSEA. Trimming removed 2 bases at V and 4 bases at J, with 8 bases between. The CDR3 covers 13 residues. The CDR3 DNA sequence: TGCAGCGTTGAAAGGGTGTTCACCGGGGAGCTGTTTTTT. As protein: CSVERVFTGELFF.

Worth noting for this clonotype: One end of the junction fails to match germline, which may point to a read error. This chain joins TRBV7-3 and TRBJ2-5, with 8 nucleotides matching TRBD2. This CDR3 region has 16 residues. Germline V gene data show CDR1 as SGHTA and CDR2 as FQGTGA. As DNA, the CDR3 is TGTGCCAGCAGCAATACGGGGGGGGCTCTAGGAGAGATCCAGTACTTC. It specifies CASSNTGGALGEIQYF.

At least ten counts were recorded for this clonotype. The V gene is TRBV19, the J gene TRBJ2-5, with D possibly TRBD2 on 6 matching bases. CDR3 size: 17 residues. Trimming shortened V by 6 bases and J by 5 bases, and 25 bases separated the two germline ends. From germline, CDR1 is LNHDA and CDR2 SQIVND (reference sequence). Here the CDR3 DNA reads TGTGCCAGTAGCCAACTCAGGGCAGACGGGAGAAAGGAGACCCAGTACTTC. This encodes CASSQLRADGRKETQYF.

This clonotype was counted many times. The J gene is TRBJ1-1, the V gene TRBV7-9; TRBD1 is a possible D gene (5 bases). This CDR3 has 18 residues. The V end lost 5 bases, the J end lost 1 base, and 23 bases lay between the germline ends. The germline CDR1 and CDR2 sequences are SEHNR and FQNEAQ (reference sequence). This chain's CDR3 is CASSPTPRQLGENTEAFF. The CDR3 nucleotides are TGTGCCAGCAGCCCCACCCCCCGACAGCTCGGGGAGAACACTGAAGCTTTCTTT.

This clonotype was detected ten times or more. CDR3 in amino acids: CASSWDSDGLNQETQYF. The CDR3 DNA reads as TGCGCCAGCAGTTGGGATTCGGACGGATTGAACCAAGAGACCCAGTACTTC. The chain couples TRBV5-1 to TRBJ2-5; D gene ambiguous. Trimming cost V 5 bases and J 0 bases, with 20 bases left between them. The CDR3 covers 17 residues. Looked up from germline, CDR1 is SGHRS and CDR2 is YFSETQ.

Ten or more counts support this clonotype. CDR3 loop: CASSLSGTGTEKLFF. In DNA form, the CDR3 reads TGTGCCAGCAGTTTATCTGGTACAGGGACTGAAAAACTGTTTTTT. This chain joins TRBV28 and TRBJ1-4, with D perhaps matching TRBD1 (6 bases). CDR3 length: 15 amino acids. V lost 1 base and J lost 7, with 13 bases in between. Germline V CDR1 and CDR2: MDHEN, SYDVKM.

The chain recombines TRBV7-2 with TRBJ1-6, with D tentatively TRBD1 (5 bases). CDR3 length equals 16 residues. The germline gives CDR1 SGHTA, CDR2 FQGNSA. V was clipped by 4 bases and J by 7 bases, with 17 bases between them. The CDR3 nucleotides are TGTGCCAGCAGCTGCCTGGGGCAGGGAAACAATTCACCCCTCCACTTT. The encoded protein is CASSCLGQGNNSPLHF.

This clonotype has ten or more counts. The V call is TRBV19, the J call TRBJ2-5; 13 positions match TRBD2. The CDR3 has 14 residues. V lost 5 bases and J lost 3; bases outside the gene matches: 0. The germline V gene encodes CDR1 LNHDA and CDR2 SQIVND (reference sequence). CDR3 in amino acids: CASSGLAGEETQYF. DNA of the CDR3: TGTGCCAGTAGTGGACTAGCGGGGGAAGAGACCCAGTACTTC.

In regard to this clonotype: A much larger clone lies one base from this, so it may be a read error. V usage is TRBV4-1 and J usage is TRBJ2-7; D not resolved. The CDR3 runs 13 residues. Germline CDR1 MGHRA, CDR2 YSYEKL. DNA for the CDR3: TGCGCCAGCAGCCAAGGACCGTCCTACGAGCAGAACTTC. As protein: CASSQGPSYEQNF.

The chain employs TRBV3-1 and TRBJ2-3; D is unclear. The CDR3 spans 14 residues. Trimming removed 2 bases from V and 4 bases from J, with 10 bases in between. Germline CDR1 LGHDT, CDR2 YNNKEL (reference sequence). This chain's CDR3 is CASSQSVTADTQYF. The CDR3 coding sequence is TGTGCCAGCAGCCAATCGGTTACCGCAGATACGCAGTATTTT.

This clonotype was counted ten times or more. The V and J genes are TRBV7-9 and TRBJ2-7; unclear D gene. In germline, CDR1 is SEHNR, CDR2 FQNEAQ (reference sequence). Trimming pared 1 base from V and 6 bases from J, leaving 7 bases between. CDR3 length equals 12 residues. This CDR3 is CASSLDLVEQYF. The CDR3 DNA sequence: TGTGCCAGCAGCTTAGATCTTGTCGAGCAGTACTTC.

A note on this clonotype: At one end the junction does not follow the germline gene, possibly because of a read error. The V gene is TRBV20-1, the J gene TRBJ2-7; TRBD2 agrees at 9 bases. This CDR3 region has 18 residues. Germline CDR1 DFQATT, CDR2 SNEGSKA (reference sequence). CDR3 sequence (DNA): TGCAGTGCTAGAGATCACCCGGCACTAGCGGGCTTCTCCTACGAGCAGTACTTT. Encoded protein: CSARDHPALAGFSYEQYF.

This clonotype was picked up many times. The V gene is TRBV19, the J gene TRBJ2-1; TRBD2 might be the D (6 bases). Between the trimmed V and J ends, which lost 6 bases and 9 bases, there was a span of 15 bases. The CDR3 contains 13 residues. Looked up from germline, CDR1 is LNHDA and CDR2 is SQIVND (reference sequence). The CDR3 loop is CASSQGLLREQFF. Here the CDR3 DNA reads TGTGCCAGTAGCCAGGGACTTCTCCGTGAGCAGTTCTTC.

This clonotype was counted ten times or more. The gene calls are TRBV29-1 and TRBJ2-4; D is possibly TRBD1 or TRBD2 (5 bases each). CDR1 is SQVTM and CDR2 is ANQGSEA in the germline V gene. This CDR3 is built from 11 residues. Trimming stripped 5 bases from V and 6 bases from J, with 8 bases between. In DNA form, the CDR3 reads TGCAGCGTTACCGGGACAAACATTCAGTACTTC. Its protein is CSVTGTNIQYF.

This clonotype is medium-sized in the sample. J is TRBJ2-1 and V is TRBV19, with D possibly being TRBD1 (6 bases). Germline CDR1 and CDR2: LNHDA and SQIVND (reference sequence). The CDR3 length is 13 residues. Between the trimmed V and J ends, which lost 9 bases and 2 bases, there was a span of 11 bases. CDR3 residues: CASRTATYNEQFF. DNA for the CDR3: TGTGCCAGCCGGACAGCCACCTACAATGAGCAGTTCTTC.

As to this clonotype: A read error may explain this, as a much larger clone is one base away. V and J are TRBV7-9 and TRBJ2-7; unclear D gene. This CDR3 contains 16 residues. The V gene lost 3 bases and the J gene lost 1 base, with 16 bases spanning the gap. Germline CDR1 and CDR2: SEHNR and FQNEAQ (reference sequence). The CDR3 nucleotides read TGTGCCAGCAGCTTGCAGATGTCGGTCCCTTCCTACGAGCAGTACTTC. It is translated as CASSLQMSVPSYEQYF.

Concerning this clonotype: The junction shows a germline mismatch at one end, possibly a read error. The chain has TRBV6-2 or TRBV6-3 and TRBJ2-1; TRBD2 aligns across 9 bases. This CDR3 spans 14 amino acids. Germline V CDR1 and CDR2: MNHEY, SVGEGT. CDR3 in DNA: TGTGCCAACTGCCTTAGCGGGGGCGGGAATGAACAGTTCTTC. Its translation: CANCLSGGGNEQFF.

At least ten counts were recorded for this clonotype. CDR3 in DNA: TGTGCCACCAGCAGAGGTCCAGCGGGAGGGATCGATACGCAGTATTTT. Protein sequence: CATSRGPAGGIDTQYF. The V gene is TRBV15, the J gene TRBJ2-3; 10 bases align to TRBD2. The V segment lost 1 base and the J segment 6 bases; nucleotides outside the gene matches: 7. CDR1 LNHNV and CDR2 YYDKDF come from the germline V gene (reference sequence). This CDR3 is built from 16 residues.

Points on this clonotype: The junction does not match germline at one end; this may be a read error. This chain links TRBV11-2 with TRBJ2-1; 7 nucleotides match TRBD1. The CDR3 totals 15 residues. The germline V gene encodes CDR1 SGHAT and CDR2 FQNNGV. CDR3 sequence (DNA): TGTGCCTGCAGCTTTAAAGGGGGCCGGGGCAACAAGCAGTTCTTC. Amino acids: CACSFKGGRGNKQFF. Full variable domain (missing parts from reference TRBV11-2 and TRBJ2-1): EAGVAQSPRYKIIEKRQSVAFWCNPISGHATLYWYQQILGQGPKLLIQFQNNGVVDDSQLPKDRFSAERLKGVDSTLKIQPAKLEDSAVYLCACSFKGGRGNKQFFGPGTRLTVL.

This clonotype rates as medium-sized. This chain links TRBV4-1 with TRBJ2-1; TRBD2 matches at 9 bases. This CDR3 comprises 16 residues. V lost 1 base and J lost 7; bases outside the gene matches: 8. CDR1 MGHRA and CDR2 YSYEKL come from the germline V gene. As DNA, the CDR3 is TGCGCCAGCAGCCAAGTTCCGGGACTAGCAATGAATGAGCAGTTCTTC. It yields the protein CASSQVPGLAMNEQFF.